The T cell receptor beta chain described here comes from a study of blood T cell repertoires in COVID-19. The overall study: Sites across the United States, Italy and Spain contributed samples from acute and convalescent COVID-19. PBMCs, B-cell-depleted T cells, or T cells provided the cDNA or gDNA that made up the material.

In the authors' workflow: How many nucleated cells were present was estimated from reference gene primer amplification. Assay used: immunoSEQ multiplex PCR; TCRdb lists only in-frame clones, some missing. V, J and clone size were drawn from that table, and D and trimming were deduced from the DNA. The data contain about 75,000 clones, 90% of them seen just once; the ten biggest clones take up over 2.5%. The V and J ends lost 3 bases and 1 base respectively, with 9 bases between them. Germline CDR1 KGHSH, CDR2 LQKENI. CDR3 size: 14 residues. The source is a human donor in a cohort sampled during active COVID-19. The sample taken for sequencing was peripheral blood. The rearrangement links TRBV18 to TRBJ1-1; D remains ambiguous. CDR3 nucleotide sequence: TGTGCCAGCTCACCCGCCGGGAAGAACACTGAAGCTTTCTTT. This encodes CASSPAGKNTEAFF.